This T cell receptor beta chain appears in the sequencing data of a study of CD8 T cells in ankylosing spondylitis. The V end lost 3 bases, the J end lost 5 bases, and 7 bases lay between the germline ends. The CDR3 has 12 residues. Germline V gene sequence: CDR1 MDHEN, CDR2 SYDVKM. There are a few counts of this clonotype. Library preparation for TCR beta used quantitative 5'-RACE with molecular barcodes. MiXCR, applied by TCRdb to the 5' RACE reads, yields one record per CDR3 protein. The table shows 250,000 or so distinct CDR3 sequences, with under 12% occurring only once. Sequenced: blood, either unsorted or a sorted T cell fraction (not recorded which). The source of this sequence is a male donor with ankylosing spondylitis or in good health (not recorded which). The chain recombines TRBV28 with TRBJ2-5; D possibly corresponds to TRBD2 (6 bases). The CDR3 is CASSLLAETQYF. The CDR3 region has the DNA TGTGCCAGCAGTTTGCTAGCGGAGACCCAGTACTTC.